The TCR beta chain under discussion was sequenced for a study of blood T cell repertoires in COVID-19 (dated by TCRdb to 2020 to 2022). With respect to the entire study: Samples from collaborators originated in the United States, Italy and Spain and spanned both the acute and convalescent phases of COVID-19. The repertoires were released in a freely available public database meant as a resource for research on the immune response to SARS-CoV-2. HLA class I and class II types, where available, came from metadata supplied by the sample provider rather than from assay-based typing. Samples came from the ongoing ImmuneRACE study (first 160 participants) plus 1,254 subjects from 6 global collaborators. The sample metadata nearly always contained a de-identified subject ID, COVID-19 status, age in years and sex. Subjects who had been exposed to COVID-19, were actively infected with it, or had recovered from it provided the deeply sampled blood TCRbeta repertoires that made up the dataset. The material from the prospective study consisted of cDNA or gDNA derived from T cells, B-cell-depleted T cells, or PBMCs.

TCRbeta CDR3 regions were amplified from genomic DNA using the immunoSEQ Assay, a bias-controlled multiplex PCR. The paper's data handling went like this. The number of nucleated cells in each sample was estimated by amplification of reference gene primers within the assay. To quantify the absolute abundance of each unique TCRbeta CDR3 rearrangement, sequence reads were collapsed and filtered. For each sample, productive Simpson clonality was calculated as the square root of Simpson's diversity index over productive rearrangements. The table comes from immuneACCESS by way of TCRdb, which keeps in-frame sequences with V and J called. Part of the clones is missing from these tables; in studies checked, under half for an unresolved V gene and the rest for unknown reasons. The V and J calls and clone size are taken from that table; D and trimming were inferred from the DNA. The sample table records 240,000 or so clones; roughly 90% of these occur just once. The top ten clonotypes cover roughly 0.8% of the sample.

The CDR1 and CDR2 encoded by the germline V gene (reference sequence) are LNHDA and SQIVND. Reading from cysteine to phenylalanine, the CDR3 counts 13 amino acids. Only CDR3 DNA is held: 39 bases, read in frame from base 1. The trim is 3 bases for V and 2 bases for J, with a gap of 7 bases between the germline ends. Concerning this clone itself: What this receptor recognizes is not known. There are no base qualities to consult, and no much larger clone falls within one base.

What the research found in general, with its limitations: How much clinical and demographic metadata was included differed by source and by participant, and the metadata was provided uncurated.

Whole blood was collected in K2EDTA tubes by collaborating institutions according to the institutions' own protocols. Collaborator samples were shipped for TCRbeta analysis as frozen whole blood, isolated PBMCs, or DNA extracted from either sample type. The chain couples TRBV19 to TRBJ2-5, with no D gene named confidently. This receptor was identified in a woman in her twenties or thirties with acute or convalescent COVID-19. Sample: peripheral blood. The sequence in DNA is TGTGCCAGTAGTATTACAGAGCAAGAGACCCAGTACTTC. The translation is CASSITEQETQYF.